Listed below are T cell receptor beta chains from one sample, sequenced in a study of long-term antiretroviral therapy in people with HIV. The method was immunoSEQ multiplex PCR; TCRdb's version includes in-frame clones alone and lacks a portion of them. The table lists 20,000 to 30,000 clones, 70% to 85% of them singletons. Specimen: unsorted PBMCs, collected 0.7 years before starting antiretroviral therapy. All receptors come from a man aged 25-45 years with HIV. Both conserved end residues are part of each CDR3. A D gene is named only where the DNA matches it firmly. Clone size is shown for a subset of rows, as once, few, many or a class of expanded clone.

v_gene	d_gene	j_gene	abundance	CDR3aa	CDR3nt
TRBV13	.	TRBJ2-3	.	CASSDPPRVEAQYF	TGTGCCAGCAGCGACCCCCCCAGGGTCGAGGCGCAGTATTTT
TRBV18	.	TRBJ1-5	.	CASSPGFNSNQPQHF	TGTGCCAGCTCCCCTGGGTTCAATAGCAATCAGCCCCAGCATTTT
TRBV6-5	.	TRBJ2-2	.	CASSYSPNTGELFF	TGTGCCAGCAGTTATTCACCGAACACCGGGGAGCTGTTTTTT
TRBV7-9	.	TRBJ1-1	.	CASSFSGGGREAFF	TGTGCCAGCAGCTTTTCCGGCGGAGGGCGGGAAGCTTTCTTT
TRBV30	.	TRBJ2-7	.	CAWSVLGVNQYF	TGTGCCTGGAGTGTACTAGGGGTTAACCAGTACTTC
TRBV2	TRBD1	TRBJ1-2	few	CASHRDRGLGGYTF	TGTGCCAGCCACCGGGACAGGGGGCTGGGTGGCTACACCTTC
TRBV6-1	TRBD2	TRBJ2-1	.	CASSSRTSGGNEQFF	TGTGCCAGCAGCTCCCGGACTAGCGGGGGCAATGAGCAGTTCTTC
TRBV19	TRBD1	TRBJ1-2	.	CASRTGDYGYTF	TGTGCCAGTAGGACAGGGGACTATGGCTACACCTTC
TRBV10-2	.	TRBJ2-7	.	CASSVDGSTYEQYF	TGCGCCAGCAGTGTGGACGGGAGTACCTACGAGCAGTACTTC
TRBV19	.	TRBJ1-2	.	CASSIDRRRGGYTF	TGTGCCAGTAGTATAGATCGTAGGCGCGGTGGCTACACCTTC
TRBV27	.	TRBJ1-2	.	CASSLSGGANYGYTF	TGTGCCAGCAGTTTATCCGGGGGAGCTAACTATGGCTACACCTTC
TRBV6-5	TRBD1	TRBJ1-1	once	CASSYSQGGNTEAFF	TGTGCCAGCAGTTACTCGCAGGGGGGGAACACTGAAGCTTTCTTT
TRBV30	TRBD2	TRBJ2-1	.	CAWSVRAGRGVEQFF	TGTGCCTGGAGTGTAAGGGCAGGCCGGGGGGTAGAGCAGTTCTTC
TRBV18	.	TRBJ2-7	.	CASSGDHNSYEQYF	TGTGCCAGCTCGGGGGACCATAATTCCTACGAGCAGTACTTC
TRBV6-5	TRBD1	TRBJ1-2	once	CASRRGQAYGYTF	TGTGCCAGCAGGCGGGGACAGGCCTATGGCTACACCTTC
TRBV7-8	TRBD1	TRBJ1-1	.	CASSSGQGASEAFF	TGTGCCAGCAGCTCCGGACAGGGGGCGTCTGAAGCTTTCTTT
TRBV5-1	TRBD2	TRBJ2-7	.	CASSESSGIQGGEQYF	TGCGCCAGCAGCGAATCTAGCGGGATCCAAGGAGGGGAGCAGTACTTC